This passage covers 5 T cell receptor beta chains from one sample sequenced in a study of early stage breast cancer tumors. Profiled with immunoSEQ multiplex PCR; TCRdb holds only in-frame clones, not every one. The sample consists of 9,700 or so clones, around 76% of them appearing once. What was sequenced was normal breast tissue next to the tumor. All receptors come from a person aged 35-49 years with breast cancer.

This CDR3 reads CARPHEQYF. In DNA, the CDR3 is TGTGCCAGGCCCCACGAGCAGTACTTC. The genes are TRBV19 and TRBJ2-7; no clear D gene. The ends were cut back, 9 bases at V and 5 bases at J, with 5 bases in the middle. CDR3 length: 9 amino acids. Looked up from germline, CDR1 is LNHDA and CDR2 is SQIVND (reference sequence).

The rearrangement joins TRBV30 to TRBJ1-6, with 7 bases aligning to TRBD1. V shed 5 bases and J 10 bases; nucleotides not matched to a gene: 8. The CDR3 is 13 residues long. Germline assignment: CDR1 GTSNPN and CDR2 SVGIG (reference sequence). In nucleotides, the CDR3 is TGTGCCTGGGTTCCACAGGGGCGGTCACCCCTCCACTTT. Translation gives CAWVPQGRSPLHF.

CDR3 nucleotides: TGTGCCAGCAGTGAAACTTATACCGGGGAGCTGTTTTTT. This encodes CASSETYTGELFF. The V gene is TRBV2, the J gene TRBJ2-2; D ambiguous. CDR1 and CDR2 from the germline V gene are SNHLY and FYNNEI. Between the trimmed V and J ends, which lost 2 bases and 5 bases, there was a span of 6 bases. The length of the CDR3 is 13 residues.

The V and J genes are TRBV11-2 and TRBJ2-7, with D possibly TRBD1 on 6 matching bases. This CDR3 is built from 13 residues. The V gene's germline CDR1 is SGHAT and CDR2 FQNNGV. V was cut by 5 bases and J by 5 bases, with 13 bases left in between. The CDR3 here is CASSLLYRDEQYF. DNA for the CDR3: TGTGCCAGCAGCCTATTATACAGGGACGAGCAGTACTTC.

This clone was counted only a few times. The chain recombines TRBV10-1 with TRBJ2-1; 9 nucleotides align to TRBD2. This CDR3 spans 17 amino acids. The V and J ends lost 6 bases and 7 bases, in that order; junction bases with no gene match: 16. The germline CDR1 and CDR2 sequences are WNHNN and SYGVQD (reference sequence). CDR3 nucleotide sequence: TGCGCCAGCAGGGGGTTTGGGGCGGGAGGGGTTCGGAATGAGCAGTTCTTC. This encodes CASRGFGAGGVRNEQFF.